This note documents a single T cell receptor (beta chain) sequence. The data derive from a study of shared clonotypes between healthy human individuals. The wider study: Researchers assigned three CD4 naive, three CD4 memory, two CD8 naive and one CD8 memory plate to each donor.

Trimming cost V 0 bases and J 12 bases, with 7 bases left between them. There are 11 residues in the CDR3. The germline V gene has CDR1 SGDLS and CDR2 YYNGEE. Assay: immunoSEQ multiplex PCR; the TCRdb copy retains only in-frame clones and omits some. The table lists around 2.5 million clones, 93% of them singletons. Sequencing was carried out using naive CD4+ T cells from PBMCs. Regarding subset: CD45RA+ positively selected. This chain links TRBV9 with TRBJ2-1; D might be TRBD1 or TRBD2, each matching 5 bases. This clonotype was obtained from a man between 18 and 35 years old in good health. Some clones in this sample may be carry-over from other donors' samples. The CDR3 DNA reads TGTGCCAGCAGCGTAGGGGACGTGCAGTTCTTC. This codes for CASSVGDVQFF.